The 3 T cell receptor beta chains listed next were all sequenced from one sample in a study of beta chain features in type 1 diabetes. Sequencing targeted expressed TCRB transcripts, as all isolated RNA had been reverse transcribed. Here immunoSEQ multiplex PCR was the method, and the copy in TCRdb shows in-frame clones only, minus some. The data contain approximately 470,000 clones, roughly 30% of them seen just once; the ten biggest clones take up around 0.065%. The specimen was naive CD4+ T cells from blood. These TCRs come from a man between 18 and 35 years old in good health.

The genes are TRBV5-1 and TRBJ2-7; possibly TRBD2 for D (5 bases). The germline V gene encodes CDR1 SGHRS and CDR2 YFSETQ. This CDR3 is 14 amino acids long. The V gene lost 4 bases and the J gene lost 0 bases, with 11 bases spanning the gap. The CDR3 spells CASSHPGSSYEQYF. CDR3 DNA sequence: TGCGCCAGCAGCCATCCTGGGAGCTCCTACGAGCAGTACTTC.

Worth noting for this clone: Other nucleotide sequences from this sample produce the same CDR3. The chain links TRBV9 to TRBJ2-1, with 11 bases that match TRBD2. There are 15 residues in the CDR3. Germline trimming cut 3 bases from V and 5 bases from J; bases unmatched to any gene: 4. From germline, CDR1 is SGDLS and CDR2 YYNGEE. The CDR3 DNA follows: TGTGCCAGCAGCGCCGGGACTAGCGGCAACAATGAGCAGTTCTTC. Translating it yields CASSAGTSGNNEQFF.

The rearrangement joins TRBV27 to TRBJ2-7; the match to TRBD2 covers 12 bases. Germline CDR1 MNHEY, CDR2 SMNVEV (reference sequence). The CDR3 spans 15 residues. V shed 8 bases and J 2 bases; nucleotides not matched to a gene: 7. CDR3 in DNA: TGTGCCAGCGGACTAGCGGGACGTACAACCTACGAGCAGTACTTC. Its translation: CASGLAGRTTYEQYF.